This TCR beta chain is drawn from a study of blood T cell repertoires in COVID-19. Study overall: T cells, B-cell-depleted T cells, or PBMCs provided the cDNA or gDNA that served as material.

Measured with immunoSEQ multiplex PCR; TCRdb has only the in-frame clones, and not every one. The sample contains roughly 100,000 clones, about three quarters of which appear only once. The CDR3 loop spans 14 amino acids. The germline V gene has CDR1 KGHSH and CDR2 LQKENI. V was clipped by 6 bases and J by 7 bases; unmatched bases: 9. The J gene is TRBJ1-2, the V gene TRBV18; 9 bases line up with TRBD1. The TCR originated in a woman in her seventies with acute or convalescent COVID-19. Sequencing was performed on peripheral blood. As DNA, the CDR3 is TGTGCCAGCTCCCAGGAAACAGGGGGCGGTGGCTACACCTTC. It is translated as CASSQETGGGGYTF.